The TCR beta chain under discussion was sequenced for a study of radiotherapy plus CTLA-4 blockade in lung cancer. Turning to the study itself: The study recorded objective responses in roughly a sixth of patients and disease control in 31%. Findings of the study overall: Radiotherapy plus ipilimumab was followed by expansion in blood of tumor-derived TCR clones. Alongside interferon-beta, early blood T cell clone dynamics were reportedly the best predictor of response.

Participants had chemo-refractory metastatic non-small-cell lung cancer and were treated with focal radiation plus ipilimumab CTLA-4 blockade. A remark on this clone: Its target is unknown.

The data were produced by immunoSEQ multiplex PCR, yet TCRdb's version contains in-frame clones alone and is incomplete. The sample lists about 51,000 clones; 65% to 85% were seen once. The CDR3 length is 15 residues. Germline V gives CDR1 MNHEY, CDR2 SVGAGI. After removal of 4 bases from V and 9 bases from J, the junction contained 6 bases not matched to a gene. Sequencing was performed on peripheral blood, taken from a patient treated with radiotherapy plus ipilimumab. The receptor comes from a human donor with non-small cell lung cancer whose response to radiotherapy plus ipilimumab could not be evaluated. This chain uses TRBV6-5 with TRBJ2-1; 13 nucleotides line up with TRBD2. The CDR3 protein is CASSFGLAGVGEQFF. CDR3 bases: TGTGCCAGCAGTTTTGGACTAGCGGGAGTGGGTGAGCAGTTCTTC.